This paragraph covers one T cell receptor (beta chain) sequence. The antigen is undetermined. Other DNA sequences within the sample encode an identical CDR3. This sample was included in a study of shared clonotypes between healthy human individuals. Deep-level running was used for the assay. Generated by immunoSEQ multiplex PCR, the TCRdb table keeps only in-frame clones and is missing some. This sample has 2 million to 2.5 million clones, with roughly 93% found just once. Findings and caveats of the study: Across several donors, naive CD4 shared approximately 4.5%, naive CD8 3% to 3.5%, memory CD4 2.3%, memory CD8 0.4%. In contrast to clonotypes shared by all four donors, non-shared clonotypes had lower generation probabilities.

V lost 3 bases to trimming and J lost 1 base, with 4 bases between them. Germline-derived CDR1 and CDR2 are KGHSH and LQKENI. The CDR3 is 13 amino acids. The sequence derives from a man younger than 35 in good health. Some clones in this sample may be carry-over from other donors' samples. The material sequenced was naive CD4+ T cells from PBMCs. Subset of the sample: CD45RA+ positively selected. This chain links TRBV18 with TRBJ1-5; no reliable D call. CDR3 DNA: TGTGCCAGCTCACCTGGGAGCAATCAGCCCCAGCATTTT. Translation: CASSPGSNQPQHF.